Presented here are 20 T cell receptor beta chains from one specimen sequenced in a study of blood T cell repertoires in COVID-19. Generated by immunoSEQ multiplex PCR, the TCRdb table keeps only in-frame clones and is missing some. The sample includes around 99,000 clones, 90% of them seen just once. Sequenced input: peripheral blood. Receptors originate from a human donor in a cohort sampled during active COVID-19.

J is TRBJ2-7 and V is TRBV5-1; 8 nucleotides match TRBD1. Germline V lookup: CDR1 SGHRS, CDR2 YFSETQ. V trimming: 4 bases; J trimming: 2 bases; junction bases outside the gene matches: 8. The CDR3 consists of 15 residues. CDR3 sequence (DNA): TGCGCCAGCAGCACGGGACAGGCCGAGGCCTACGAGCAGTACTTC. Amino acid sequence: CASSTGQAEAYEQYF.

J is TRBJ2-3 and V is TRBV5-6, with D possibly being TRBD1 (5 bases). The CDR3 loop spans 16 amino acids. The germline gives CDR1 SGHDT, CDR2 YYEEEE. With 0 bases removed from V and 3 bases from J, the gap between germline ends came to 14 bases. The CDR3 loop is CASSLDLTARTDTQYF. CDR3 DNA: TGTGCCAGCAGCTTGGATTTGACAGCAAGAACAGATACGCAGTATTTT.

This chain's CDR3 is CASSITAGGLKDGYTF. CDR3 bases: TGTGCCAGCAGCATTACGGCGGGGGGACTGAAGGATGGCTACACCTTC. The chain has TRBV11-2 and TRBJ1-2; weak D call: TRBD1 (5 bases). The ends were cut back, 5 bases at V and 6 bases at J, with 22 bases in the middle. The CDR3 runs to 16 residues. Germline lookup yields CDR1 SGHAT and CDR2 FQNNGV.

The CDR3 reads CASSTWTASTDTQYF. Written as DNA, the CDR3 is TGTGCCAGCAGCACATGGACAGCTAGCACAGATACGCAGTATTTT. V usage is TRBV5-6 and J usage is TRBJ2-3; D possibly corresponds to TRBD1 (6 bases). Germline V gene sequence: CDR1 SGHDT, CDR2 YYEEEE. This CDR3 has 15 residues. With 4 bases removed from V and 0 bases from J, the gap between germline ends came to 12 bases.

The V call is TRBV5-1, the J call TRBJ2-5; unclear D gene. Germline lookup yields CDR1 SGHRS and CDR2 YFSETQ. This CDR3 contains 15 residues. V dropped 3 bases and J dropped 0 bases, with 12 bases sitting between them. CDR3 bases: TGCGCCAGCAGCTCGCACGTCTTAGACCAAGAGACCCAGTACTTC. It codes for CASSSHVLDQETQYF.

This chain uses TRBV18 with TRBJ1-2, with 9 bases aligning to TRBD1. Trimming cost V 4 bases and J 5 bases; bases outside gene matches: 14. Germline CDR1 KGHSH, CDR2 LQKENI. The length of the CDR3 is 17 residues. The CDR3 DNA sequence: TGTGCCAGCTCACGGGCCGGGACAGGGTTGATCCGGTATGGCTACACCTTC. Translating gives CASSRAGTGLIRYGYTF.

The rearrangement uses TRBV9 and TRBJ2-3, with 11 bases that match TRBD2. V gave up 0 bases and J gave up 6 bases; unmatched junction bases: 9. The CDR3 has 17 amino acids. The germline CDR1 and CDR2 sequences are SGDLS and YYNGEE. CDR3 loop: CASSVGASGGSGDTQYF. The CDR3, as DNA: TGTGCCAGCAGCGTAGGGGCTAGCGGGGGGTCCGGTGATACGCAGTATTTT.

The rearrangement links TRBV7-2 to TRBJ2-1; 8 positions match TRBD2. The CDR3 loop spans 19 amino acids. Trimming removed 5 bases from V and 0 bases from J; junction bases left unmatched: 15. Germline V lookup: CDR1 SGHTA, CDR2 FQGNSA. The CDR3 nucleotides read TGTGCCAGCAGCCCACGCGGGGGGAGGGAAACTGCCTCCTACAATGAGCAGTTCTTC. This sequence encodes CASSPRGGRETASYNEQFF.

This clone was detected only a few times. The rearrangement links TRBV3-1 (or the pseudogene TRBV3-2) to TRBJ1-3; D might be TRBD1 (6 bases). Between the trimmed V and J ends, which lost 4 bases and 1 base, there was a span of 11 bases. Germline values: CDR1 LGHDT, CDR2 YNNKEL (reference sequence). CDR3 length: 15 amino acids. The CDR3 DNA sequence: TGTGCCAGCAGCCCCGACAGGATGTCTGGAAACACCATATATTTT. Translated, it gives CASSPDRMSGNTIYF.

The chain uses TRBV6-5 and TRBJ1-2, with D possibly being TRBD1 (6 bases). CDR1 MNHEY and CDR2 SVGAGI come from the germline V gene. There are 15 residues in the CDR3. Deletions cut 4 bases from V and 1 base from J, with 13 bases between. The CDR3 sequence: CASSSPGALNYGYTF. The CDR3 nucleotides are TGTGCCAGCAGTTCCCCAGGGGCGCTTAACTATGGCTACACCTTC.

This clone was picked up one time. This chain links TRBV3-1 (or the pseudogene TRBV3-2) with TRBJ1-6; 8 nucleotides agree with TRBD1. V lost 4 bases and J lost 6; bases outside the gene matches: 2. From germline, CDR1 is LGHDT and CDR2 YNNKEL (reference sequence). The length of the CDR3 is 14 residues. The CDR3 DNA reads TGTGCCAGCAGCCTGGGACAGGTTAATTCACCCCTCCACTTT. This encodes CASSLGQVNSPLHF.

V gene TRBV27 combines with J gene TRBJ2-7; 9 nucleotides align to TRBD2. CDR1 is MNHEY and CDR2 is SMNVEV in the germline V gene (reference sequence). The J segment lost 5 bases and the V segment lost 3 bases, leaving 5 bases of the junction unmatched. The CDR3 runs 14 residues. CDR3 sequence reads: CASSLREGPNEQYF. The DNA for the CDR3 is TGTGCCAGCAGTTTGCGGGAGGGCCCCAACGAGCAGTACTTC.

The genes are TRBV7-2 and TRBJ1-3, with a possible D match to TRBD1 (5 bases). The germline V gene has CDR1 SGHTA and CDR2 FQGNSA. The CDR3 has 17 residues. The ends were cut back, 2 bases at V and 1 base at J, with 15 bases in the middle. The CDR3 DNA is TGTGCCAGCAGCTTACTACGCGGGGGTTGGTCTGGAAACACCATATATTTT. It translates to CASSLLRGGWSGNTIYF.

J is TRBJ1-2 and V is TRBV5-4; 9 bases map to TRBD1. The V gene's germline CDR1 is SGHNT and CDR2 YYREEE (reference sequence). The length of the CDR3 is 14 residues. The J segment lost 2 bases and the V segment lost 4 bases, leaving 3 bases of the junction unmatched. CDR3 residues: CASSAGQGNYGYTF. Here the CDR3 DNA reads TGTGCCAGCAGCGCAGGACAGGGGAACTATGGCTACACCTTC.

The chain has TRBV10-3 and TRBJ2-1, with TRBD2 identical over 8 bases. The V segment lost 10 bases and the J segment 7 bases; nucleotides outside the gene matches: 9. This CDR3 has 13 amino acids. Germline lookup yields CDR1 ENHRY and CDR2 SYGVKD. The CDR3 protein is CANRNAGGNEQFF. The CDR3, as DNA: TGTGCCAACCGGAATGCGGGGGGAAATGAGCAGTTCTTC.

This chain joins TRBV6-6 and TRBJ2-3; 10 nucleotides line up with TRBD2. With V trimmed by 4 bases and J by 4 bases, 8 bases remained unmatched. Germline CDR1 reads MNHNY; CDR2 reads SVGAGI (reference sequence). This CDR3 is built from 16 residues. In nucleotides, the CDR3 is TGTGCCAGCAGTTCTATAGCGGGGGGCTCGGCAGATACGCAGTATTTT. Translation: CASSSIAGGSADTQYF.

V is TRBV4-2 and J is TRBJ2-5; 9 bases line up with TRBD1. V shed 3 bases, J shed 2 bases, and the junction held 4 bases outside the gene matches. The CDR3 is made up of 15 amino acids. Germline CDR1 is LGHNA and CDR2 is YNFKEQ. CDR3: CASSQLTGGQETQYF. CDR3 DNA: TGTGCCAGCAGCCAGTTGACAGGGGGGCAAGAGACCCAGTACTTC.

The CDR3 loop reads CASSIVSGGAYNEQFF. CDR3 nucleotide sequence: TGTGCCAGTAGTATAGTGTCCGGAGGGGCCTACAATGAGCAGTTCTTC. The chain carries TRBV19 and TRBJ2-1; weak D call: TRBD2 (6 bases). Trimming removed 1 base from V and 2 bases from J, with 12 bases in between. The CDR3 extends over 16 amino acids. Germline V CDR1 and CDR2: LNHDA, SQIVND (reference sequence).

The chain is built from TRBV25-1 and TRBJ2-7; D remains unclear. Per germline, CDR1 MGHDK and CDR2 SYGVNS. Trimming pared 3 bases from V and 6 bases from J, leaving 12 bases between. The CDR3 consists of 13 residues. As DNA, the CDR3 is TGTGCCAGCAGTGACAAGTGGGCAGGCGAGCAGTACTTC. Protein sequence: CASSDKWAGEQYF.

A few counts support this clone. The chain links TRBV19 to TRBJ1-2, with unresolved D. The CDR3 consists of 12 residues. Trimming took off 11 bases at V and 4 bases at J, with 14 bases between the two ends. The germline V gene encodes CDR1 LNHDA and CDR2 SQIVND (reference sequence). CDR3 in DNA: TGTGCCGTCCGGAAGGACTTCTATGGCTACACCTTC. This codes for CAVRKDFYGYTF.